A selection of T cell receptor beta chains follows, all from one sample in a study of T cell repertoires in cytomegalovirus infection. No antigen is known for these receptors. TCRdb re-called the reads through MiXCR, storing one row per CDR3 protein. The table has 26,000 or so distinct CDR3 sequences, roughly a fifth seen once. The specimen was CD8+ T cells from cultured PBMCs, collected from culture after CMV antigen stimulation. The receptor source for this set is a human donor in good health (CMV status not recorded). Some clones in this sample may be carry-over from other donors' samples. Both conserved end residues are part of each CDR3. The D gene is left open where the match is weak. Expanded clones get a size class; other rows say once, few or many, or leave the size out.

abundance,d_gene,j_gene,v_gene,CDR3nt,CDR3aa
-,-,TRBJ2-3,TRBV6-2/TRBV6-3,TGTGCCAGCAGTCCGAGGAGCGGGAGCACAGATACGCAGTATTTT,CASSPRSGSTDTQYF
-,TRBD1,TRBJ1-1,TRBV7-3,TGTGCCAGCAGCCGGGGACAGGGTAGGACTGAAGCTTTCTTT,CASSRGQGRTEAFF
-,-,TRBJ1-5,TRBV7-2,-,CASSFLWGAQPQHF
few,-,TRBJ2-1,TRBV7-9,TGTGCCAGCAGGGGGAGAGAGAACTCCTACAATGAGCAGTTCTTC,CASRGRENSYNEQFF
-,TRBD1,TRBJ1-1,TRBV4-1,TGCGCCAGCAGCCAGGATGACAGGGGGACTGAAGCTTTCTTT,CASSQDDRGTEAFF
few,-,TRBJ1-1,TRBV7-2,TGTGCCAGCAGCTTAGTCTCGGGGGCCACTGAAGCTTTCTTT,CASSLVSGATEAFF
many,-,TRBJ2-1,TRBV2,TGTGCCAGCAGTGCGGCCAACAATGAGCAGTTCTTC,CASSAANNEQFF
-,-,TRBJ1-1,TRBV14,TGTGCCAGCAGCCAAGTGAGGGAATCAACTGAAGCTTTCTTT,CASSQVRESTEAFF
many,TRBD2,TRBJ2-1,TRBV7-2,TGTGCCAGCAGCCGACTAGCGGGGGCGCGGGAGCAGTTCTTC,CASSRLAGAREQFF
few,-,TRBJ2-7,TRBV4-2,TGTGCCAGCAGCCTGTCCCCACTAGGCAGAGAGCAGTACTTC,CASSLSPLGREQYF
few,TRBD1,TRBJ1-1,TRBV12-3/TRBV12-4,TGTGCCACCTCTAGCGGACAGGGAGGGACTGAAGCTTTCTTT,CATSSGQGGTEAFF
-,TRBD1,TRBJ2-7,TRBV7-9,TGTGCCAGCAGCCTACAGGGGCCCCTGTCCTACGAGCAGTACTTC,CASSLQGPLSYEQYF
-,TRBD2,TRBJ2-7,TRBV7-6,TGTGCCAGCAGCTTAGGGGGACTAGCGGACTACGAGCAGTACTTC,CASSLGGLADYEQYF
-,-,TRBJ2-5,TRBV7-9,TGTGCCAGCAGCTCCGCGGGACTGAACGTGTACCAAGAGACCCAGTACTTC,CASSSAGLNVYQETQYF
many,TRBD1,TRBJ2-7,TRBV7-2,TGTGCCAGCAGCTTATACAGGGGGCTCGAGCAGTACTTC,CASSLYRGLEQYF
-,-,TRBJ2-4,TRBV27,TGTGCCAGCAGCCCCCGGGGGAGTTCTTCCAAAAACATTCAGTACTTC,CASSPRGSSSKNIQYF
-,TRBD1,TRBJ2-7,TRBV7-9,TGTGCCAGCAGCCTGCCTCTTGGACAGGGTTACGAGCAGTACTTC,CASSLPLGQGYEQYF
few,-,TRBJ1-2,TRBV2,TGTGCCAGCACCTCGGGGGGATTAAACTATGGCTACACCTTC,CASTSGGLNYGYTF
-,-,TRBJ1-1,TRBV19,TGTGCCAGTGCTACCAGGGGAGCGAACACTGAAGCTTTCTTT,CASATRGANTEAFF
-,-,TRBJ1-1,TRBV4-3,TGCGCCAGCAGCCAAGACAGTTCACAGAACACTGAAGCTTTCTTT,CASSQDSSQNTEAFF
many,-,TRBJ1-1,TRBV19,TGTGCCAGTAGTATCGGGGGCCAGACGATCGCTGAAGCTTTCTTT,CASSIGGQTIAEAFF